This T cell receptor beta chain was sequenced during a study of blood T cell repertoires in COVID-19. Study-level information: Collection of acute and convalescent COVID-19 samples took place in the United States, Italy and Spain. T cells, B-cell-depleted T cells, or PBMCs supplied cDNA or gDNA.

Authors' processing steps: Amplified reference gene primers provided the basis for estimating nucleated cell counts. This table comes from immunoSEQ multiplex PCR, and its TCRdb copy is limited to in-frame clones, with some not included. V and J calls and clone size follow that table, whereas D and trimming were derived from the DNA. The sample carries about 37,000 clones, about 87% recorded once. CDR1 and CDR2 (germline): SGHRS, YFSETQ. V trimming: 4 bases; J trimming: 5 bases; junction bases outside the gene matches: 5. The CDR3 contains 14 residues. The chain has TRBV5-1 and TRBJ2-7, with 11 bases aligning to TRBD1. The sequenced material came from peripheral blood. This clonotype originated in a human donor in a cohort sampled during active COVID-19. DNA of the CDR3: TGCGCCAGCAGCAGGGGGACAGGGGGTGACGAGCAGTACTTC. Its protein is CASSRGTGGDEQYF.